The next 24 T cell receptor beta chains were all read from a single sample in a study of T cells in Graves' hyperthyroidism and ophthalmopathy. TCR beta CDR3 regions were amplified from RNA transcripts. HTBI primers were used for first-round RT-PCR of the TCR CDR3. TCRdb passed the multiplex PCR reads through MiXCR, listing each CDR3 protein once. This sample has roughly 250,000 distinct CDR3 sequences, with around 22% found just once. The sample comprised blood. The receptors here all came from a man in his thirties or forties with Graves' ophthalmopathy.

This clonotype was seen at least ten times. The V and J genes are TRBV28 and TRBJ1-5; 8 nucleotides align to TRBD1. This CDR3 is 15 amino acids long. Losses at the gene ends were 6 bases for V and 0 bases for J; bases not matched to a gene: 4. From germline, CDR1 is MDHEN and CDR2 SYDVKM. As DNA, the CDR3 is TGTGCCAGCAGGCCTACAGGGGGTAGCAATCAGCCCCAGCATTTT. Its protein is CASRPTGGSNQPQHF.

In this sample, this clonotype turned up many times. The chain carries TRBV2 and TRBJ2-7, with 10 bases identical to TRBD1. V shed 6 bases, J shed 1 base, and the junction held 3 bases outside the gene matches. The CDR3 runs 14 residues. Germline CDR1 reads SNHLY; CDR2 reads FYNNEI. CDR3 in DNA: TGTGCCAGCAGAGGACAGGGGGATTCCTACGAGCAGTACTTC. Protein: CASRGQGDSYEQYF.

This clonotype appeared a few times. This chain links TRBV6-2 or TRBV6-3 with TRBJ2-3; 13 nucleotides match TRBD2. Germline assignment: CDR1 MNHEY and CDR2 SVGEGT. This CDR3 comprises 16 residues. Germline trimming cut 6 bases from V and 6 bases from J; bases unmatched to any gene: 9. In DNA form, the CDR3 reads TGTGCCAGCAGGCAAGTGAAGACTAGCGGGAGGGATACGCAGTATTTT. Translation: CASRQVKTSGRDTQYF.

V and J are TRBV9 and TRBJ2-7, with D possibly TRBD1 on 6 matching bases. V shed 1 base and J shed 5 bases, with 16 bases lying between them. The length of the CDR3 is 15 residues. In germline, CDR1 is SGDLS, CDR2 YYNGEE. The DNA for the CDR3 is TGTGCCAGCAGCGTATCGGGACAAGCTTTCAACGAGCAGTACTTC. Its translation: CASSVSGQAFNEQYF.

The chain's CDR3 is CASIPGGGSWETQYF. CDR3 coding DNA: TGTGCCAGCATCCCCGGCGGGGGCAGTTGGGAGACCCAGTACTTC. The chain couples TRBV11-2 to TRBJ2-5; TRBD2 is a possible D gene (7 bases). V was pared by 7 bases and J by 5 bases, with 20 bases between. CDR1 and CDR2 (germline): SGHAT, FQNNGV. The CDR3 contains 15 residues.

This clonotype has only a few counts. This chain connects TRBV14 to TRBJ2-5, with TRBD2 as a possible D gene (5 bases). Germline-derived CDR1 and CDR2 are SGHDN and FVKESK. The CDR3 length is 15 residues. Trimming pared 0 bases from V and 2 bases from J, leaving 10 bases between. CDR3 sequence: CASSQDMSGQETQYF. DNA for the CDR3: TGTGCCAGCAGCCAAGATATGAGCGGTCAAGAGACCCAGTACTTC.

This clonotype appeared a few times. The rearrangement joins TRBV11-2 to TRBJ2-3; 8 bases agree with TRBD2. After removal of 1 base from V and 3 bases from J, the junction contained 6 bases not matched to a gene. In germline, CDR1 is SGHAT, CDR2 FQNNGV. The CDR3 length is 16 residues. CDR3 protein: CASSLVPGGPTDTQYF. The CDR3, as DNA: TGTGCCAGCAGCTTAGTTCCGGGAGGGCCAACAGATACGCAGTATTTT.

The chain uses TRBV7-9 and TRBJ1-3, with D maybe TRBD1 (5 bases). Trimming pared 7 bases from V and 3 bases from J, leaving 7 bases between. CDR3 length: 12 residues. The V gene's germline CDR1 is SEHNR and CDR2 FQNEAQ (reference sequence). CDR3 in amino acids: CASTGGGNTIYF. CDR3 DNA sequence: TGTGCCAGCACCGGGGGTGGAAACACCATATATTTT.

This sequence joins TRBV20-1 and TRBJ2-5; D is possibly TRBD1 (5 bases). Trimming stripped 1 base from V and 2 bases from J, with 11 bases between. CDR3 length equals 14 residues. In germline, CDR1 is DFQATT, CDR2 SNEGSKA (reference sequence). The DNA for the CDR3 is TGCAGTGCTAGAGTGTCAGGGATACAAGAGACCCAGTACTTC. It encodes CSARVSGIQETQYF.

This clonotype came up a few times. The V call is TRBV5-8, the J call TRBJ2-1; TRBD2 aligns across 12 bases. J was trimmed by 9 bases and V by 2 bases; bases with no gene match: 3. The germline CDR1 and CDR2 sequences are SGHTS and YDEGEE. CDR3 length: 14 amino acids. CDR3 region: CASSFGLAGSEQFF. CDR3 coding DNA: TGTGCCAGCAGCTTTGGACTAGCGGGAAGTGAGCAGTTCTTC.

The V and J genes are TRBV20-1 and TRBJ2-7; the match to TRBD2 covers 10 bases. V shed 5 bases, J shed 6 bases, and the junction held 7 bases outside the gene matches. The CDR3 consists of 13 residues. CDR1 and CDR2 (germline): DFQATT, SNEGSKA (reference sequence). CDR3 nucleotide sequence: TGCAGTGCTGTAGCGGGAGGCTCGGGCGAGCAGTACTTC. As protein: CSAVAGGSGEQYF.

Details on this clonotype: One end of the junction fails to match germline, which may point to a read error. The chain has TRBV6-1 and TRBJ1-5; D call uncertain. CDR1 is MNHNS, CDR2 SASEGT, per germline. This CDR3 has 14 residues. CDR3 in DNA: TGTGCCAGCAGTTGTTCGATGGGAAATCAGCCCCAGCGTTTT. Translated: CASSCSMGNQPQRF.

This clonotype was detected a few times. The rearrangement links TRBV7-2 to TRBJ1-1, with a possible D match to TRBD1 (5 bases). From germline, CDR1 is SGHTA and CDR2 FQGNSA. CDR3 length equals 14 residues. V was cut by 4 bases and J by 4 bases, with 13 bases left in between. As DNA, the CDR3 is TGTGCCAGCAGCTCATTTCTCGGGGGCACTGAAGCTTTCTTT. Protein product: CASSSFLGGTEAFF.

The chain joins TRBV20-1 to TRBJ2-1; D remains unclear. Trimming shortened V by 2 bases and J by 5 bases, and 4 bases separated the two germline ends. The length of the CDR3 is 11 residues. Per germline, CDR1 DFQATT and CDR2 SNEGSKA (reference sequence). The CDR3 loop is CSARQHNEQFF. As DNA, the CDR3 is TGCAGTGCTAGACAGCACAATGAGCAGTTCTTC.

This clonotype was counted many times. This chain uses TRBV2 with TRBJ2-3; 9 bases line up with TRBD2. Trimming removed 6 bases from V and 6 bases from J; junction bases left unmatched: 10. The V gene's germline CDR1 is SNHLY and CDR2 FYNNEI. CDR3 length equals 15 residues. CDR3 sequence reads: CASRSVGGRADTQYF. DNA for the CDR3: TGTGCCAGCAGGAGCGTCGGCGGGAGGGCCGATACGCAGTATTTT.

This clonotype was observed at least ten times. The rearrangement links TRBV30 to TRBJ2-7, with D possibly matching TRBD1 (5 bases). The germline V gene has CDR1 GTSNPN and CDR2 SVGIG (reference sequence). The CDR3 loop spans 13 amino acids. V gave up 0 bases and J gave up 6 bases, with 12 bases separating them. CDR3 DNA sequence: TGTGCCTGGAGTGTAAGAAGGGGCCGCGAGCAGTACTTC. Translation gives CAWSVRRGREQYF.

This clonotype was seen more than once but under ten times. The chain links TRBV28 to TRBJ2-3; D is unclear. CDR3 length: 11 amino acids. CDR1 is MDHEN, CDR2 SYDVKM, per germline. V lost 11 bases and J lost 1, with 7 bases in between. The CDR3 DNA follows: TGTGCCGCCAAGGGCACAGATACGCAGTATTTT. Translation: CAAKGTDTQYF.

This clonotype was recorded at least ten times. V and J are TRBV11-2 and TRBJ2-7; weak D call: TRBD1 (6 bases). The CDR3 extends over 17 amino acids. Germline-derived CDR1 and CDR2 are SGHAT and FQNNGV. V was pared by 5 bases and J by 4 bases, with 24 bases between. CDR3 coding DNA: TGTGCCAGCAGCCCTATTAAGACCGACAGGAGTGCGTACGAGCAGTACTTC. This sequence encodes CASSPIKTDRSAYEQYF.

This chain uses TRBV6-1 with TRBJ2-6; a weak D match, TRBD2 (5 bases). The CDR3 covers 13 residues. The germline V and J ends were trimmed by 11 bases and 4 bases, with 12 bases remaining between them. Germline V gene lookup returns CDR1 MNHNS and CDR2 SASEGT. The CDR3 protein is CAYSGLGANVLTF. DNA of the CDR3: TGTGCCTACAGCGGTTTGGGGGCCAACGTCCTGACTTTC.

This clonotype occurred a few times. The J gene is TRBJ1-2, the V gene TRBV6-1, with 7 bases aligning to TRBD1. With 8 bases clipped from V and 0 bases from J, the junction kept 6 bases outside the gene matches. The germline V gene encodes CDR1 MNHNS and CDR2 SASEGT. The CDR3 length is 14 residues. This CDR3 reads CASGGDSPNYGYTF. CDR3 nucleotide sequence: TGTGCCAGCGGGGGGGACAGTCCTAACTATGGCTACACCTTC.

This clonotype has ten or more counts. The CDR3 sequence is CSARGGTAYEQYF. The CDR3 DNA follows: TGCAGTGCTAGAGGGGGGACAGCCTACGAGCAGTACTTC. V is TRBV20-1 and J is TRBJ2-7; 7 nucleotides match TRBD1. J gave up 2 bases and V 1 base, and 2 bases lay outside the gene matches. The germline V gene has CDR1 DFQATT and CDR2 SNEGSKA (reference sequence). The length of the CDR3 is 13 residues.

This clonotype occurred many times. The chain recombines TRBV11-2 with TRBJ2-7; D is possibly TRBD1 (6 bases). The CDR3 has 15 amino acids. Germline-derived CDR1 and CDR2 are SGHAT and FQNNGV. Deletions cut 5 bases from V and 3 bases from J, with 17 bases between. CDR3 sequence (DNA): TGTGCCAGCAGCCAGACGACGGGACAACTCTACGAGCAGTACTTC. This gives the protein CASSQTTGQLYEQYF.

This clonotype was seen more than once but under ten times. J is TRBJ1-1 and V is TRBV14; perhaps TRBD1 as D (5 bases). Germline CDR1 and CDR2: SGHDN and FVKESK. This CDR3 has 13 amino acids. Trimming took 3 bases from V and 2 from J, leaving 7 bases between them. The CDR3 spells CASSQGRNTEAFF. The CDR3 DNA is TGTGCCAGCAGCCAGGGGCGAAACACTGAAGCTTTCTTT.

This chain joins TRBV27 and TRBJ2-3; 14 positions match TRBD2. Germline CDR1 MNHEY, CDR2 SMNVEV (reference sequence). The CDR3 is 19 residues long. The V and J ends lost 2 bases and 2 bases, in that order; junction bases with no gene match: 9. Written as DNA, the CDR3 is TGTGCCAGCAGTTTAAGGCTGGGACTAGCGGGGGTTTCCACAGATACGCAGTATTTT. This codes for CASSLRLGLAGVSTDTQYF.